This T cell receptor beta chain was sequenced for a study of shared clonotypes between healthy human individuals. Study observations and caveats: Against clonotypes common to all four donors, non-shared ones had lower generation probabilities.

Trimming at V came to 8 bases and at J to 4 bases, leaving 10 bases not matched to a gene. The CDR3 runs to 15 residues. Germline V CDR1 and CDR2: MGHDK, SYGVNS. TCRdb's table, derived via immunoSEQ multiplex PCR, lists solely in-frame clones and lacks some. The repertoire holds about 960,000 clones, with less than 85% as singletons. Healthy and HIV-negative, the adult donors had no recent acute infections or vaccinations. Comment on this clone: Its matching antigen is unknown.

V gene TRBV25-1 combines with J gene TRBJ2-1, with TRBD2 matching 8 bases. This clonotype was obtained from a man younger than 35 in good health. Sequencing was done on a sample of memory CD4+ T cells sorted from blood. Subset in this sample: CD45RA-negative fraction. CDR3: CASDGGARHYNEQFF. In nucleotides, the CDR3 is TGTGCCAGCGACGGGGGGGCCAGGCATTACAATGAGCAGTTCTTC.